This TCR beta chain comes out of a study of T cells in tumors after PD-1 blockade. Overall study context: Patients had no prior checkpoint blockade, systemic immunosuppressants, or anti-cancer therapy within 4 weeks. A subset received ongoing vismodegib 150 mg daily alongside anti-PD-1 therapy.

This CDR3 contains 19 residues. From germline, CDR1 is SNHLY and CDR2 FYNNEI. Study-wide points: Some novel exhausted tumor clones appeared in pre-treatment blood, suggesting peripheral recruitment.

Tumor or blood genomic DNA was sequenced, with inputs of about 600 ng to 6,500 ng. A remark on this clone: Its specificity is unknown.

The data were produced by immunoSEQ multiplex PCR, yet TCRdb's version contains in-frame clones alone and is incomplete. The sample shows 14,000 to 15,000 clones, roughly four fifths of them seen only once. The chain couples TRBV2 to TRBJ2-1; TRBD2 aligns across 9 bases. The sample in question was PBMCs, obtained after anti-PD-1 treatment. This TCR was recovered from a human donor with basal cell carcinoma. CDR3 amino acids: CPPSDGGAREGSSYNEQFF. The CDR3 DNA is TGTCCCCCCAGTGACGGGGGGGCGCGGGAGGGGAGCTCCTACAATGAGCAGTTCTTC.